The source of this T cell receptor beta chain is a study of T cells in Graves' hyperthyroidism and ophthalmopathy. On the study more broadly: Peripheral blood samples were taken at initial diagnosis, prior to any treatment.

Overall study findings and caveats: A 13 V-J signature model discriminated ophthalmopathy versus stable hyperthyroidism.

The CDR3 consists of 14 residues. Per the germline V gene, CDR1 is LNHDA and CDR2 is SQIVND (reference sequence). The junction had 9 bases not matched to a gene; V was cut back by 10 bases and J by 3 bases. Amplified TCR beta CDR3 regions derived from RNA transcripts. First-round RT-PCR with HTBI primers amplified the TCR CDR3 region. From the multiplex PCR reads, TCRdb called clonotypes with MiXCR, one entry per CDR3 protein. The sample records about 350,000 distinct CDR3 sequences, approximately 15% being singletons. This clonotype was recorded at least ten times. The antigen is undetermined. This TCR came from a woman in her 30s with Graves' hyperthyroidism. The chain uses TRBV19 and TRBJ2-7, with 10 nucleotides matching TRBD2. The material sequenced was blood. The CDR3 coding sequence is TGTGCCATACTACGGACTAGCGGTGACTACGAGCAGTACTTC. It yields the protein CAILRTSGDYEQYF.